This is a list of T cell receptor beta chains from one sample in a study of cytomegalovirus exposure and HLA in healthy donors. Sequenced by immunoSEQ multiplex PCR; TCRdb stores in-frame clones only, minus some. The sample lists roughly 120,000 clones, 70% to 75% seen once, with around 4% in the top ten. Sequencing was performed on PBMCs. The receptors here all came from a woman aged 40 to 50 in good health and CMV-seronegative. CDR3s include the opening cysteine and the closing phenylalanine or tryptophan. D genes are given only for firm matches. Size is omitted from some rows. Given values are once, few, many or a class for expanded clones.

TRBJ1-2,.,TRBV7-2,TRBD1,CASSLTGGNYGYTF,TGTGCCAGCAGCTTAACAGGGGGTAACTATGGCTACACCTTC
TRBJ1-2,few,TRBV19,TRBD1,CASSSGTGDGLRGYTF,TGTGCCAGTAGTTCCGGGACAGGGGATGGTTTAAGGGGCTACACCTTC
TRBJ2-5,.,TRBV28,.,CASSYGSSVFPQETQYF,TGTGCCAGCAGTTATGGCTCTAGCGTCTTCCCCCAAGAGACCCAGTACTTC
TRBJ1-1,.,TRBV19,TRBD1,CASKWGFRGDTEAFF,TGTGCCAGTAAGTGGGGGTTCAGGGGGGACACTGAAGCTTTCTTT
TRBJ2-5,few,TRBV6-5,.,CASSHLEETQYF,TGTGCCAGCAGTCACCTAGAGGAGACCCAGTACTTC
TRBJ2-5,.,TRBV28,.,CASSPARETQYF,TGTGCCAGCAGTCCCGCCCGGGAGACCCAGTACTTC
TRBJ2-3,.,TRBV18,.,CASSPPFGSSDTQYF,TGTGCCAGCTCACCACCGTTCGGTTCTTCCGATACGCAGTATTTT
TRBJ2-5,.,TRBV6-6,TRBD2,CATVERGQETQYF,TGTGCCACGGTCGAGCGGGGCCAAGAGACCCAGTACTTC
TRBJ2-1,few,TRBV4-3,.,CASSQAYNNEQFF,TGCGCCAGCAGCCAAGCGTACAACAATGAGCAGTTCTTC
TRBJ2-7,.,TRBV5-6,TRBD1,CASSQQGASYEQYF,TGTGCCAGCAGCCAACAGGGGGCTTCCTACGAGCAGTACTTC
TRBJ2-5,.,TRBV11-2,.,CASSFGQGRLETQYF,TGTGCCAGCAGCTTCGGCCAGGGGCGCCTGGAGACCCAGTACTTC
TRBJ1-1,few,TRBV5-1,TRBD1,CATKPGRQGVWTEAFF,TGCGCCACCAAACCCGGGCGACAGGGGGTATGGACTGAAGCTTTCTTT
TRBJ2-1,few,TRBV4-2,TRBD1,CASSQDDYSTGGGSSYNEQFF,TGTGCCAGCAGCCAAGATGACTACTCGACAGGGGGCGGTAGCTCCTACAATGAGCAGTTCTTC
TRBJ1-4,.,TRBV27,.,CASSLRSRNEKLFF,TGTGCCAGCAGTTTACGGTCGCGAAATGAAAAACTGTTTTTT
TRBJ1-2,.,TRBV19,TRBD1,CASSSGGQANYGYTF,TGTGCCAGTAGCTCGGGGGGACAGGCGAACTATGGCTACACCTTC
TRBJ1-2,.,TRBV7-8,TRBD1,CASSPRTGDGYTF,TGTGCCAGCAGCCCCCGGACAGGGGATGGCTACACCTTC
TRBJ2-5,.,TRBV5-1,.,CASSLEVGGPHQETQYF,TGCGCCAGCAGCTTGGAAGTTGGCGGGCCCCACCAAGAGACCCAGTACTTC
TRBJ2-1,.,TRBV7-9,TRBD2,CASSLLAGSNEQFF,TGTGCCAGCAGCTTATTAGCGGGAAGTAATGAGCAGTTCTTC
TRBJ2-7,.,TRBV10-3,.,CAISDRSSTYEQYF,TGTGCCATCAGTGACCGGAGTTCAACATACGAGCAGTACTTC
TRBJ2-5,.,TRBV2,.,CASMPGRTEETQYF,TGTGCCAGCATGCCGGGACGGACAGAAGAGACCCAGTACTTC
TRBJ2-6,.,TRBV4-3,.,CASSQDEAGPSGANVLTF,TGCGCCAGCAGCCAAGACGAGGCGGGGCCCTCTGGGGCCAACGTCCTGACTTTC
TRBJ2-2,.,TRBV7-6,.,CASSLASVSGELFF,TGTGCCAGCAGCTTAGCGTCAGTTTCCGGGGAGCTGTTTTTT
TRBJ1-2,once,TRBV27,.,CASSPETEPLIYGYTF,TGTGCCAGCAGTCCCGAAACAGAGCCCCTAATATATGGCTACACCTTC
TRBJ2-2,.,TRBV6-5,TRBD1,CASSSTSRGRVGELFF,TGTGCCAGCAGTTCCACCTCCAGGGGGCGGGTCGGGGAGCTGTTTTTT
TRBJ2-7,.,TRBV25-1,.,CASNEPQSYEQYF,TGTGCCAGCAACGAACCACAGAGCTACGAGCAGTACTTC
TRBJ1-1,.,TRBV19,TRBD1,CASSIKAGGNTEAFF,TGTGCCAGTAGTATAAAGGCAGGGGGGAACACTGAAGCTTTCTTT
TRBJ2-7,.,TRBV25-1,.,CASSGVGGGSYEQYF,TGTGCCAGCAGCGGAGTGGGGGGTGGCTCCTACGAGCAGTACTTC
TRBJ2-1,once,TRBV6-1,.,CASSEVRLLNEQFF,TGTGCCAGCAGTGAAGTAAGACTCCTCAATGAGCAGTTCTTC
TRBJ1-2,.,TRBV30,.,CAWNKQGNYGYTF,TGTGCCTGGAATAAACAGGGCAACTATGGCTACACCTTC
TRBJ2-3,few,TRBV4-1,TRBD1,CASSQVSSGGRTDTQYF,TGCGCCAGCAGCCAAGTGTCTTCAGGGGGTCGCACAGATACGCAGTATTTT
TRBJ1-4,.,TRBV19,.,CASSPIIVAGTERVEKLFF,TGTGCCAGTAGTCCCATCATCGTCGCGGGGACGGAGCGTGTGGAAAAACTGTTTTTT
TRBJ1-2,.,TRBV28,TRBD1,CASSMWTGDYGYTF,TGTGCCAGCAGTATGTGGACAGGAGACTATGGCTACACCTTC
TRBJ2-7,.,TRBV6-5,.,CASSYSGVAYEQYF,TGTGCCAGCAGTTACTCAGGGGTGGCCTACGAGCAGTACTTC
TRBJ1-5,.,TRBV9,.,CASSVVRQTYSNQPQHF,TGTGCCAGCAGCGTAGTACGACAGACTTATAGCAATCAGCCCCAGCATTTT
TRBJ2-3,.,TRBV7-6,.,CASSLVLWTDTQYF,TGTGCCAGCAGCTTAGTACTATGGACAGATACGCAGTATTTT
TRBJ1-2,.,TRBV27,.,CASSLQGTRGGYTF,TGTGCCAGCAGTTTACAGGGGACCAGGGGTGGCTACACCTTC
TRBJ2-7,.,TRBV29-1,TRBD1,CSVDGTGGVDEQYF,TGCAGCGTCGACGGGACAGGGGGCGTCGACGAGCAGTACTTC
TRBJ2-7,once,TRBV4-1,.,CASSPIPGGAYEQYF,TGCGCCAGCAGCCCGATTCCAGGTGGCGCCTACGAGCAGTACTTC
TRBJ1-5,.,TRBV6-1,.,CASRTVSNQPQHF,TGTGCCAGCCGGACTGTTAGCAATCAGCCCCAGCATTTT
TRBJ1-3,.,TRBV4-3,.,CASSHVGGGDFGNTIYF,TGCGCCAGCAGCCACGTCGGGGGAGGGGATTTTGGAAACACCATATATTTT
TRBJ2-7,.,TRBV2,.,CASNRYYEQYF,TGTGCCAGCAACAGGTACTACGAGCAGTACTTC
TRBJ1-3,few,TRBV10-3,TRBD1,CAISPRDSASGNTIYF,TGTGCCATCAGCCCAAGGGACAGCGCGTCTGGAAACACCATATATTTT
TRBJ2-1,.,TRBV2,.,CASSERGGSYNEQFF,TGTGCCAGCAGTGAAAGGGGGGGCTCCTACAATGAGCAGTTCTTC
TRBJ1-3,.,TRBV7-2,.,CASSLQGRLSGNTIYF,TGTGCCAGCAGCTTACAGGGTAGGCTCTCTGGAAACACCATATATTTT
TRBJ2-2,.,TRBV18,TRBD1,CASSPGTGVSTELFF,TGTGCCAGCTCGCCCGGGACAGGGGTTTCGACGGAGCTGTTTTTT